The rows below give T cell receptor beta chains drawn from one sample of a study of shared clonotypes between healthy human individuals. Sequencing was performed with immunoSEQ multiplex PCR; in TCRdb, only in-frame clones are kept and a portion is missing. There are a few hundred thousand clones in the sample; around 79% occur only once, and around 9.3% lies in the top ten. Sample: memory CD4+ T cells sorted from blood. The receptors here all came from a man aged 25-45 years in good health. The CDR3 runs from the conserved cysteine through the conserved F or W. A D gene is named only where the DNA matches it firmly. Size is stated for part of the rows, as once, few or many counts, or as a class when the clone is expanded.

CDR3nt | CDR3aa | j_gene | d_gene | v_gene | abundance
TGTGCCAGCAGCTTAAATAGCGGGGCCGAGCAGTACTTC | CASSLNSGAEQYF | TRBJ2-7 | TRBD2 | TRBV11-3 | .
TGTGCCAGCAGAAACGCGGGAGGGCCGGGAGAGACCCAGTACTTC | CASRNAGGPGETQYF | TRBJ2-5 | TRBD2 | TRBV28 | few
TGTGCCAGCAGTTTAAATCGGTGGACCGGGGAGCTGTTTTTT | CASSLNRWTGELFF | TRBJ2-2 | . | TRBV28 | .
TGTGCCAGCAGGGCCTCGACAGGGATTAACTATGGCTACACCTTC | CASRASTGINYGYTF | TRBJ1-2 | TRBD1 | TRBV6-4 | few
TGTGCCAGCGGTACAAGGACAGGGTACGAGCAGTACTTC | CASGTRTGYEQYF | TRBJ2-7 | TRBD1 | TRBV6-9 | .
TGTGCCAGCAGCCTACGACTAGCGGGAGCTACCGGGGAGCTGTTTTTT | CASSLRLAGATGELFF | TRBJ2-2 | TRBD2 | TRBV9 | few
TGTGCCAGCAGTATCTCGGGGCAGGACAATGAGCAGTTCTTC | CASSISGQDNEQFF | TRBJ2-1 | . | TRBV6-1 | .
TGTGCCAGCAGCACCACCCCCGCGGCTTTGATGATAGATACGCAGTATTTT | CASSTTPAALMIDTQYF | TRBJ2-3 | . | TRBV7-2 | few
TGTGCCAGCAGTGAAGAGGGTAGCGGGAGTGGTTATACGCAGTATTTT | CASSEEGSGSGYTQYF | TRBJ2-3 | TRBD2 | TRBV2 | .
TGTGCCAGCAGTATTGGTCCACTTCAATACGAGCAGTACTTC | CASSIGPLQYEQYF | TRBJ2-7 | . | TRBV6-1 | few
TGTGCCACCGCTTTACAGGGGCCCTATGGCTACACCTTC | CATALQGPYGYTF | TRBJ1-2 | TRBD1 | TRBV6-5 | .
TGTGCCAGTAGTCGGGGACAGCTCTATGGCTACACCTTC | CASSRGQLYGYTF | TRBJ1-2 | TRBD1 | TRBV19 | .
TGTGCCAGCAGTTACGGGACAGGGAGCGGGGAGCTGTTTTTT | CASSYGTGSGELFF | TRBJ2-2 | TRBD1 | TRBV6-5 | .
TGTGCCAGCAGCTTACGCAGGGGGCTCGGGAACACTGAAGCTTTCTTT | CASSLRRGLGNTEAFF | TRBJ1-1 | TRBD1 | TRBV7-8 | .
TGTGCCAGCAGTTTATTTGGACAGCAAGAGACCCAGTACTTC | CASSLFGQQETQYF | TRBJ2-5 | . | TRBV27 | .
TGTGCCAGCAGCTTATCTGCGGGAGTGGGGAATGAGCAGTTCTTC | CASSLSAGVGNEQFF | TRBJ2-1 | TRBD2 | TRBV7-9 | once
TGTGCCAGCAGCTTAGAACAGGGCGGCACCGGGGAGCTGTTTTTT | CASSLEQGGTGELFF | TRBJ2-2 | . | TRBV7-9 | .
TGTGCAAGTCGCTTAGGGGCGGGAGGGGAATCCTACAATGAGCAGTTCTTC | CASRLGAGGESYNEQFF | TRBJ2-1 | . | TRBV12-2 | .
TGTGCCAGCAGGGGGGGTCTGAGCAATCAGCCCCAGCATTTT | CASRGGLSNQPQHF | TRBJ1-5 | . | TRBV2 | .
TGTGCTAGCAGCCCACTAGCGGGAGTTCTTGAGACCCAGTACTTC | CASSPLAGVLETQYF | TRBJ2-5 | TRBD2 | TRBV7-7 | few
TGTGCCAGCAGTCCCCGAGGGGACAGGGTCCCAGATACGCAGTATTTT | CASSPRGDRVPDTQYF | TRBJ2-3 | TRBD1 | TRBV2 | .
TGTGCCAGCAAGCTAGCGCCCTCCTACAATGAGCAGTTCTTC | CASKLAPSYNEQFF | TRBJ2-1 | . | TRBV11-3 | .
TGCGCCAGCAGCTTCGTAGCAGGGTTTGGTGAGACTGAAGCTTTCTTT | CASSFVAGFGETEAFF | TRBJ1-1 | . | TRBV5-1 | once
TGTGCCAGCAGTGGCGGCGCCACAGATACGCAGTATTTT | CASSGGATDTQYF | TRBJ2-3 | . | TRBV25-1 | .
TGCGCCAGCGGCACTCCTGAGGGGCTGGGTACGCAGTATTTT | CASGTPEGLGTQYF | TRBJ2-3 | . | TRBV5-1 | .
TGTGCCAGCAGCTTAGGCCAGGGGTTCGGGAATCAGCCCCAGCATTTT | CASSLGQGFGNQPQHF | TRBJ1-5 | . | TRBV7-9 | .
TGCGCCAGCAGCTTGAAAAATTGGTATCCGGGACAGGGGTACGAGCAGTACTTC | CASSLKNWYPGQGYEQYF | TRBJ2-7 | TRBD1 | TRBV5-1 | .
TGTGCCATCAGAGGAGGGGACACCTACGAGCAGTACTTC | CAIRGGDTYEQYF | TRBJ2-7 | . | TRBV10-3 | .
TGTGCCAGCACCCCCCCCGGGGTGGGAAACACCATATATTTT | CASTPPGVGNTIYF | TRBJ1-3 | . | TRBV7-2 | .
TGTGCCAGTAGTAGACAACTAGCGGGAGGGCCGTCGGATACGCAGTATTTT | CASSRQLAGGPSDTQYF | TRBJ2-3 | TRBD2 | TRBV19 | .
TGTGCCAGCAGCTTAGGACTAGAAGGCACAGATACGCAGTATTTT | CASSLGLEGTDTQYF | TRBJ2-3 | . | TRBV7-2 | .
TGTGCCAGCAGCTTAGTTGCGGGAGGTGAGCAGTACTTC | CASSLVAGGEQYF | TRBJ2-7 | TRBD2 | TRBV7-2 | .
TGTGCCAGCAGCTTATCGGCCAGCCGATCTGGGGAGCAGTACTTC | CASSLSASRSGEQYF | TRBJ2-7 | . | TRBV7-2 | .
TGTGCCAGCAGGAACCTAGCGGGGAACAATGAGCAGTTCTTC | CASRNLAGNNEQFF | TRBJ2-1 | TRBD2 | TRBV7-2 | many
TGTGCCAGCTCACCAACTTACAGGGACGACACGCAGTATTTT | CASSPTYRDDTQYF | TRBJ2-3 | . | TRBV18 | few
TGTGCCAGCAGCGTAGCTAGCGGGTTCCAAGAGACCCAGTACTTC | CASSVASGFQETQYF | TRBJ2-5 | TRBD2 | TRBV9 | .
TGTGCCAGCAGCTTAGATCAGGGGTTCGGTGGTCGGGATGATGAGCAGTTCTTC | CASSLDQGFGGRDDEQFF | TRBJ2-1 | . | TRBV7-9 | .
TGCGCCAGCAGCCCGGACAGGAGCTCCTACGAGCAGTACTTC | CASSPDRSSYEQYF | TRBJ2-7 | TRBD1 | TRBV5-1 | once
TGCGCCAGCAGCTTTTTGGGTCCTCACAATGAGCAGTTCTTC | CASSFLGPHNEQFF | TRBJ2-1 | . | TRBV5-1 | .
TGTGCCAGCAGCCCCTCAAGCGGGAGCGGGGGAGAGCAGTTCTTC | CASSPSSGSGGEQFF | TRBJ2-1 | TRBD2 | TRBV11-3 | .
TGTGCCAGCAGTCCCCCCCGCAGGGGTGACACTGAAGCTTTCTTT | CASSPPRRGDTEAFF | TRBJ1-1 | . | TRBV27 | .
TGTGCCAGCTCACCACGGTTAGACAGTATTAACTATGGCTACACCTTC | CASSPRLDSINYGYTF | TRBJ1-2 | . | TRBV18 | few
TGTGCCACCAGCCCTTTTGGGGACAAAGATCAGCCCCAGCATTTT | CATSPFGDKDQPQHF | TRBJ1-5 | . | TRBV15 | .
TGCGCCAGCAGCTTGGGGTCGACAGGGAACTATGGCTACACCTTC | CASSLGSTGNYGYTF | TRBJ1-2 | TRBD1 | TRBV5-1 | .
TGTGCCAGCAGTTTCAGCGGGAGCTCCTACGAGCAGTACTTC | CASSFSGSSYEQYF | TRBJ2-7 | TRBD2 | TRBV25-1 | once
TGTGCCAGTAGTACCTGGGACAGGGGGCAGCCCCGGGGGACTGAAGCTTTCTTC | CASSTWDRGQPRGTEAFF | TRBJ1-1 | TRBD1 | TRBV19 | .
TGTGCCAGCAGCCCCCGAAACGGGCCTGGAGATACGCAGTATTTT | CASSPRNGPGDTQYF | TRBJ2-3 | . | TRBV11-3 | .
TGTGCCAGCACGACGACAGGAGACGACTACGAGCAGTACTTC | CASTTTGDDYEQYF | TRBJ2-7 | . | TRBV18 | .
TGTGCCTCACGCCGGGAGCAGGCTTCCTACGAGCAGTACTTC | CASRREQASYEQYF | TRBJ2-7 | . | TRBV6-1 | few
TGTGCCAGCAGCCCCGATGACAGAATACAAGAGACCCAGTACTTC | CASSPDDRIQETQYF | TRBJ2-5 | . | TRBV7-9 | .
TGTGCCAGCAGCGCTCTCGATATCCAGGCGTACAATGAGCAGTTCTTC | CASSALDIQAYNEQFF | TRBJ2-1 | . | TRBV9 | few
TGTGCCAGCAGTCCTATCCTAGCGGAGGACTACGAGCAGTACTTC | CASSPILAEDYEQYF | TRBJ2-7 | TRBD2 | TRBV6-1 | .
TGTGCCAGCAGCTTAACCGGACAGGGGCAAGGAAACACCATATATTTT | CASSLTGQGQGNTIYF | TRBJ1-3 | TRBD1 | TRBV11-2 | .